This TCR beta chain originates from a study of regulatory T cells in long-lasting Graves disease. This clonotype was seen repeatedly, ten times or more. Arm-PCR of CDR3 regions and iRepertoire HTBI primers were used to build TCR beta libraries. A single record per CDR3 protein comes from TCRdb applying MiXCR to the multiplex PCR reads. The sample has about 470,000 distinct CDR3 sequences; under 20% are singletons. Time point here: newly diagnosed GD, antithyroid drugs for less than 3 months. PBMCs provided the RNA from which the TCR library was made. The CDR3 has 15 residues. Germline V gene data show CDR1 as SGHAT and CDR2 as FQNNGV. The trim removed 2 bases at V and 8 bases at J, leaving 8 bases unmatched. These data were also reused for a study on T cells in Graves' hyperthyroidism and ophthalmopathy.

The specimen comprised peripheral blood mononuclear cells (PBMCs), sampled at new diagnosis, from a patient treated with antithyroid drugs. V and J are TRBV11-2 and TRBJ2-1; 8 bases align to TRBD2. The TCR sequence derives from a man in his forties with Graves disease. CDR3 coding DNA: TGTGCCAGCAGCTTACCGGGACTAGAACGGTATGAGCAGTTCTTC. It codes for CASSLPGLERYEQFF. Full variable domain (outside the CDR3, taken from reference TRBV11-2 and TRBJ2-1): EAGVAQSPRYKIIEKRQSVAFWCNPISGHATLYWYQQILGQGPKLLIQFQNNGVVDDSQLPKDRFSAERLKGVDSTLKIQPAKLEDSAVYLCASSLPGLERYEQFFGPGTRLTVL.